The 20 T cell receptor beta chains given below trace back to one sample, sequenced in a study of molecular identifiers for immune sequencing clone quantification. TCRdb re-derived calls from the PCR reads in MiXCR, one entry per CDR3 protein. Of around 470,000 distinct CDR3 sequences in the sample, about 22% were seen once. The source material was naive CD8+ T cells from blood, with Jurkat cell RNA spiked in. The subset was: FACS-sorted CD8+CD4-CCR7+CD45RA+ naive T cells. These receptors all stem from a human donor in good health. Some libraries in this study had Jurkat cell RNA spiked in.

Only one count was recorded for this clonotype. J is TRBJ1-5 and V is TRBV30; 8 bases are shared with TRBD1. J was trimmed by 5 bases and V by 0 bases; bases with no gene match: 15. Germline assignment: CDR1 GTSNPN and CDR2 SVGIG (reference sequence). The CDR3 runs to 18 residues. This CDR3 is CAWSVPDRERLGDQPQHF. DNA for the CDR3: TGTGCCTGGAGTGTGCCGGACAGGGAACGCCTTGGGGATCAGCCCCAGCATTTT.

The chain recombines TRBV14 with TRBJ2-7; 9 positions agree with TRBD2. The V gene's germline CDR1 is SGHDN and CDR2 FVKESK. The CDR3 is made up of 16 amino acids. V lost 3 bases to trimming and J lost 3 bases; unmatched junction nucleotides: 9. CDR3 sequence reads: CASSHQPGTSIYEQYF. The DNA for the CDR3 is TGTGCCAGCAGCCACCAACCCGGGACTAGCATCTACGAGCAGTACTTC.

At least ten counts were recorded for this clonotype. This rearrangement joins TRBV11-1 to TRBJ2-5; 8 positions agree with TRBD1. Germline V gene lookup returns CDR1 SGHAT and CDR2 FQDESV (reference sequence). The CDR3 contains 17 residues. The V and J ends lost 5 bases and 5 bases, in that order; junction bases with no gene match: 16. The CDR3 sequence: CASSLDIYQGAPETQYF. Here the CDR3 DNA reads TGTGCCAGCAGCCTGGACATTTATCAGGGGGCACCTGAGACCCAGTACTTC.

This clonotype was counted only a few times. This rearrangement joins TRBV19 to TRBJ2-7, with 8 bases fitting TRBD1. There are 15 residues in the CDR3. V shed 3 bases and J 3 bases; nucleotides not matched to a gene: 7. Per the germline V gene, CDR1 is LNHDA and CDR2 is SQIVND (reference sequence). CDR3 sequence reads: CASSIWAGGIYEQYF. As DNA, the CDR3 is TGTGCCAGTAGTATTTGGGCAGGGGGCATCTACGAGCAGTACTTC.

This clonotype was seen repeatedly, ten times or more. The chain couples TRBV27 to TRBJ2-7; maybe TRBD1 (6 bases). This CDR3 has 13 amino acids. From germline, CDR1 is MNHEY and CDR2 SMNVEV (reference sequence). Deletions cut 3 bases from V and 5 bases from J, with 11 bases between. The CDR3 region is CASSFGTTHEQYF. The CDR3 nucleotides read TGTGCCAGCAGTTTCGGGACAACCCACGAGCAGTACTTC.

The chain joins TRBV12-3 or TRBV12-4 to TRBJ1-6, with a weak D call TRBD1 (6 bases). CDR3 size: 13 residues. The V end was cut by 9 bases, the J end by 10 bases, with 16 bases between. CDR3 region: CASGSQGWSPLHF. DNA of the CDR3: TGTGCCAGTGGGAGTCAGGGGTGGTCACCCCTCCACTTT.

The chain carries TRBV5-1 and TRBJ1-3; D is ambiguous. Per germline, CDR1 SGHRS and CDR2 YFSETQ. The CDR3 consists of 17 residues. Trimming stripped 2 bases from V and 0 bases from J, with 15 bases between. This CDR3 reads CASSFGPPQPSGNTIYF. CDR3 nucleotide sequence: TGCGCCAGCAGCTTTGGGCCTCCCCAACCCTCTGGAAACACCATATATTTT.

This clonotype has only a few counts. V and J are TRBV4-2 and TRBJ1-5; D is perhaps TRBD1 (6 bases). CDR1 is LGHNA and CDR2 is YNFKEQ in the germline V gene. V was shortened by 0 bases and J by 1 base, with 10 bases between the two germline ends. The CDR3 contains 16 residues. The CDR3 protein is CASSQDTGPSNQPQHF. CDR3 nucleotides: TGTGCCAGCAGCCAAGATACAGGGCCAAGCAATCAGCCCCAGCATTTT.

This clonotype showed up many times. V and J are TRBV3-1 and TRBJ1-5; 10 bases are a match to TRBD1. The germline gives CDR1 LGHDT, CDR2 YNNKEL (reference sequence). The CDR3 sequence is 15 residues long. V lost 1 base and J lost 4; bases outside the gene matches: 1. CDR3 in DNA: TGTGCCAGCAGCCAAGGACAGGGGGCTAATCAGCCCCAGCATTTT. Translated, it gives CASSQGQGANQPQHF.

Turning to this clonotype: This may come from a read error, since a much larger clone is one base off. V and J are TRBV3-1 and TRBJ1-1; 7 nucleotides line up with TRBD1. CDR1 is LGHDT and CDR2 is YNNKEL in the germline V gene (reference sequence). This CDR3 spans 12 amino acids. The CDR3 region has the DNA TGTGCCAGCCGCCAGGGGGTCTCTGAAGCTTTCTTT. It translates to CASRQGVSEAFF. Filled out from reference TRBV3-1 and TRBJ1-1, the complete variable domain reads DTAVSQTPKYLVTQMGNDKSIKCEQNLGHDTMYWYKQDSKKFLKIMFSYNNKELIINETVPNRFSPKSPDKAHLNLHINSLELGDSAVYFCASRQGVSEAFFGQGTRLTVV.

This clonotype was seen repeatedly, ten times or more. The V call is TRBV20-1, the J call TRBJ1-5, with 9 positions matching TRBD1. The CDR3 extends over 17 amino acids. Losses at the gene ends were 5 bases for V and 0 bases for J; bases not matched to a gene: 11. Germline CDR1 is DFQATT and CDR2 is SNEGSKA (reference sequence). CDR3 nucleotides: TGCAGTGCTGGAAGGACAGGGGTCCCCTATAGCAATCAGCCCCAGCATTTT. Protein: CSAGRTGVPYSNQPQHF.

In its sample, this clonotype was seen many times. V and J are TRBV12-3 or TRBV12-4 and TRBJ2-1; D call uncertain. This CDR3 has 13 amino acids. V was trimmed by 3 bases and J by 9 bases, leaving 12 bases between them. CDR3 amino acids: CASSFSPAREQFF. CDR3 nucleotide sequence: TGTGCCAGCAGTTTTTCCCCCGCCCGTGAGCAGTTCTTC.

Concerning this clonotype: A much larger clone is a single base away; this may be a read error. The rearrangement joins TRBV7-9 to TRBJ1-3, with D possibly TRBD1 on 5 matching bases. Germline-derived CDR1 and CDR2 are SEHNR and FQNEAQ (reference sequence). The CDR3 is 15 amino acids. V was pared by 2 bases and J by 3 bases, with 11 bases between. CDR3 protein: CASSLTGGDGNTIYF. CDR3 bases: TGTGCCAGCAGCTTAACAGGAGGAGATGGAAACACCATATATTTT.

This clonotype was seen repeatedly, ten times or more. This chain uses TRBV7-2 with TRBJ2-7; 12 bases match TRBD1. The CDR3 covers 15 residues. Germline V gives CDR1 SGHTA, CDR2 FQGNSA. V dropped 6 bases and J dropped 4; count of bases not matched to a gene: 7. The DNA of the CDR3 is TGTGCCAGCAGTGGGACAGGGGGCGCTTGGTACGAGCAGTACTTC. This translates into CASSGTGGAWYEQYF.

This clonotype was counted a few times. This rearrangement joins TRBV30 to TRBJ2-7; perhaps TRBD2 as D (6 bases). The V and J ends lost 4 bases and 2 bases respectively, with 15 bases between them. Germline CDR1 and CDR2: GTSNPN and SVGIG (reference sequence). The CDR3 is 14 amino acids. The CDR3 protein is CAWKDSGGTYEQYF. In DNA form, the CDR3 reads TGTGCCTGGAAGGATAGCGGTGGGACCTACGAGCAGTACTTC.

Many counts were recorded for this clonotype. V and J are TRBV4-3 and TRBJ2-3; D perhaps matches TRBD1 (5 bases). The CDR3 is made up of 15 amino acids. The V end lost 0 bases, the J end lost 5 bases, and 12 bases lay between the germline ends. The germline CDR1 and CDR2 sequences are LGHNA and YSLEER. CDR3 bases: TGCGCCAGCAGCCAAGATCGCGCTACAGGAGATACGCAGTATTTT. Translation: CASSQDRATGDTQYF.

In the case of this clonotype: The junction differs from germline at one of its ends, possibly a read error. The rearrangement links TRBV13 to TRBJ1-3; D uncertain. This CDR3 has 16 amino acids. Germline CDR1 PRHDT, CDR2 FYEKMQ (reference sequence). The CDR3 loop reads CASSLWRQISGNTLYF. CDR3 in DNA: TGTGCCAGCAGCTTATGGAGGCAAATCTCTGGAAACACCCTATATTTT.

The CDR3 reads CASSIDISYEQYF. The CDR3 DNA reads TGTGCCAGTAGTATAGACATTTCCTACGAGCAGTACTTC. The chain combines TRBV19 with TRBJ2-7; D not resolved. Germline CDR1 is LNHDA and CDR2 is SQIVND (reference sequence). The CDR3 consists of 13 residues. Trimming took 0 bases from V and 1 from J, leaving 4 bases between them.

This clonotype occurred many times. The rearrangement uses TRBV2 and TRBJ2-5; 9 bases are a match to TRBD2. V gave up 6 bases and J gave up 2 bases; unmatched junction bases: 4. Per germline, CDR1 SNHLY and CDR2 FYNNEI. CDR3 length: 14 amino acids. The CDR3 sequence: CASSWTSEQETQYF. The DNA for the CDR3 is TGTGCCAGCAGCTGGACTAGCGAGCAAGAGACCCAGTACTTC.

There are many counts of this clonotype. The V and J genes are TRBV4-3 and TRBJ2-7, with D uncertain. Germline CDR1 is LGHNA and CDR2 is YSLEER. Trimming shortened V by 0 bases and J by 3 bases, and 12 bases separated the two germline ends. The CDR3 has 15 residues. The CDR3: CASSQDRRGVYEQYF. The CDR3 nucleotides are TGCGCCAGCAGCCAAGATCGGAGAGGTGTCTACGAGCAGTACTTC.